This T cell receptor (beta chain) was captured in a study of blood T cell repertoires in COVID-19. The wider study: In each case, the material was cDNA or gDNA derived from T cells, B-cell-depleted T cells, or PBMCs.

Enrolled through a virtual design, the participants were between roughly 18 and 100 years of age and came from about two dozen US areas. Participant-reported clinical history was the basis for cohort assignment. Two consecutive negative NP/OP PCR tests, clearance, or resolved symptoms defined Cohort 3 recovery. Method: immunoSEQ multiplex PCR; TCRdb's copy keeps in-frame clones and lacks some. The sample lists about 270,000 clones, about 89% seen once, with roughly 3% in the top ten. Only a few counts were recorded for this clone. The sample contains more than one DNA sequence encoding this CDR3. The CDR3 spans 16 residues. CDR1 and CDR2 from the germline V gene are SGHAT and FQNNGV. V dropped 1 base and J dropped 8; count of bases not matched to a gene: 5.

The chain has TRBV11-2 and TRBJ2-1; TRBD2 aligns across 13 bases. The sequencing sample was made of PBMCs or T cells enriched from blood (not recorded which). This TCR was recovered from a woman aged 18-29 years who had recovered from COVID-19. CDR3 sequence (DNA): TGTGCCAGCAGCTTAGGGACTAGCGGGGGTCGGGATGAGCAGTTCTTC. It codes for CASSLGTSGGRDEQFF. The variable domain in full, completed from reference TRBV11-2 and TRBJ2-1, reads EAGVAQSPRYKIIEKRQSVAFWCNPISGHATLYWYQQILGQGPKLLIQFQNNGVVDDSQLPKDRFSAERLKGVDSTLKIQPAKLEDSAVYLCASSLGTSGGRDEQFFGPGTRLTVL.